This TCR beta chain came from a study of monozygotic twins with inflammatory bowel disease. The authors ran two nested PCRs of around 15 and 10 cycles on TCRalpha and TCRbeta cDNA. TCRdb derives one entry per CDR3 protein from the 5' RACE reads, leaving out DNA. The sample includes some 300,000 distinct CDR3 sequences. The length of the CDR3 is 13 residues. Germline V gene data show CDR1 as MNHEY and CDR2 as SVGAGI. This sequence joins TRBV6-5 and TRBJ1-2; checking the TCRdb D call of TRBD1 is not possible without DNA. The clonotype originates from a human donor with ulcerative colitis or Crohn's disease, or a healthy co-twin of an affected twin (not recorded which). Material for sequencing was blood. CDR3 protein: CASRMTGTYGYTF.